These T cell receptor beta chains were read from a single sample in a study of cytomegalovirus exposure and HLA in healthy donors. Here immunoSEQ multiplex PCR was the method, and the copy in TCRdb shows in-frame clones only, minus some. The sample shows 150,000 to 200,000 clones, around four fifths of them seen only once. The specimen sequenced was PBMCs. All receptors come from a man aged 25-40 years in good health and CMV-seropositive. Each CDR3 is given with its conserved first and last residue. Each record gives: J gene, CDR3 length, D gene, V gene, CDR3 protein, CDR3 DNA. D genes are given only for firm matches.

TRBJ2-5	15	TRBD1	TRBV27	CASRFLTGGQETQYF	TGTGCCAGCAGATTCCTGACAGGGGGGCAAGAGACCCAGTACTTC
TRBJ2-1	14	TRBD1	TRBV2	CASTVTGKGDEQFF	TGTGCCAGCACCGTGACAGGGAAGGGCGATGAGCAGTTCTTC
TRBJ2-3	15	.	TRBV30	CAWPGMTASTDTQYF	TGTGCCTGGCCCGGCATGACAGCAAGCACAGATACGCAGTATTTT
TRBJ1-5	12	.	TRBV7-9	CASSAPGSPQHF	TGTGCCAGCAGCGCGCCAGGCTCGCCCCAGCATTTT
TRBJ1-2	18	.	TRBV11-3	CASSLGYRETLGVKGYTF	TGTGCCAGCAGCTTAGGTTACAGGGAAACTCTAGGGGTGAAGGGCTACACCTTC
TRBJ2-7	12	.	TRBV7-2	CASTKRGNEQYF	TGTGCCAGCACCAAAAGGGGCAACGAGCAGTACTTC
TRBJ2-7	14	.	TRBV7-2	CASSSDHGGYEQYF	TGTGCCAGCAGCTCGGACCACGGAGGCTACGAGCAGTACTTC
TRBJ1-2	14	TRBD1	TRBV29-1	CSFRTGVIFDGYTF	TGCAGCTTTCGGACAGGGGTCATATTCGATGGCTACACCTTC
TRBJ2-7	16	.	TRBV4-1	CASSPQAPGNFYEQYF	TGCGCCAGCAGCCCACAGGCCCCTGGGAATTTTTACGAGCAGTACTTC
TRBJ1-2	11	.	TRBV13	CASSANRGYTF	TGTGCCAGCAGCGCCAACAGGGGCTACACCTTC
TRBJ2-1	14	TRBD1	TRBV5-1	CASSLGQVDNEQFF	TGCGCCAGCAGCTTAGGACAGGTCGACAATGAGCAGTTCTTC
TRBJ1-1	12	TRBD1	TRBV18	CASSPPLQGAFF	TGTGCCAGCTCACCACCGCTACAGGGGGCTTTCTTT
TRBJ1-6	14	.	TRBV14	CASSHGGAGSPLHF	TGTGCCAGCAGCCATGGAGGGGCGGGTTCACCCCTCCACTTT
TRBJ1-2	14	.	TRBV9	CASSPRQDRYGYTF	TGTGCCAGCAGCCCCCGACAGGACCGCTATGGCTACACCTTC
TRBJ2-1	19	TRBD2	TRBV11-3	CASSLGLAGAKSSYNEQFF	TGTGCCAGCAGCTTAGGACTAGCGGGGGCCAAGAGCTCCTACAATGAGCAGTTCTTC
TRBJ1-5	17	.	TRBV4-2	CASSQGRGYYSNQPQHF	TGTGCCAGCAGCCAAGGACGGGGATACTATAGCAATCAGCCCCAGCATTTT
TRBJ2-1	14	TRBD1	TRBV5-1	CASSQTGVGNEQFF	TGCGCCAGCAGCCAGACAGGGGTGGGCAATGAGCAGTTCTTC
TRBJ1-4	15	TRBD1	TRBV7-6	CASSLIGTGTEKLFF	TGTGCCAGCAGCCTGATTGGGACAGGGACTGAAAAACTGTTTTTT